This TCR beta chain was captured in a study of T cell responses to AZD1222 COVID-19 vaccine (dated by TCRdb to 2020 to 2023). Regarding the study in general: Because spike-specific TCR depth and breadth did not differ between the two schedules, AZD1222 recipients who got a second dose at roughly 4 weeks were pooled with those who got a second dose at roughly 12 weeks. Trial participants were enrolled by age into 18-55, 56-69 and 70-plus year subgroups, with approximately 150, 30 and 60 TCR-sequenced participants respectively. A total of 233 trial participants underwent TCR sequencing, of whom 200 to 220 had received two doses of AZD1222 and around 25 had received two doses of the MenACWY control vaccine.

The CDR3 regions of human TCRbeta chains were analyzed by immunosequencing. The published analysis was carried out like this. TCRs in the repertoires were matched against a reference library of SARS-CoV-2-specific TCRs that had been generated with the MIRA antigen-specificity platform. Breadth meant the fraction of unique TCRs that were SARS-CoV-2-associated, whereas depth meant the fraction of total T cells that were SARS-CoV-2-associated. Using the MIRA data, each spike-specific TCR was assigned both to the spike region to which the TCR was reactive and to a CD4 or CD8 class. Log10-transformed breadth and depth values were compared by one-way ANOVA with Sidak's multiple comparisons tests. The clones in this table, taken by TCRdb from immuneACCESS, are in-frame only. Not every clone is retained; where verified, under half of the shortfall comes from an unresolved V gene, and the cause of the rest is unknown. D and trimming were read from the DNA, whereas the V and J calls and clone size are those reported in that table. The sample table records about 120,000 clones; 92% of these occur just once. 13% to 15% of the sample comes from the top ten.

Only a few counts were recorded for this clone. Which antigen it targets is not known. It has no much larger one-base neighbor in the sample; base qualities were not kept. The V end loses 5 bases and the J end loses 0 bases, and a stretch of 6 bases separates them. Per the germline V gene (reference sequence), LNHDA is the CDR1 and SQIVND is the CDR2. CDR3 length: 13 amino acids, cysteine to phenylalanine. CDR3 DNA is the only sequence kept; it has 39 bases, read in frame from the first base. Overall results and qualifications from the work: Reportedly, close to half of the unique spike-specific TCRs recognized epitopes lying outside the regions that are mutated in the B.1.351 and B.1.1.7 variants. Conclusions about previously exposed vaccinees were limited because only five to seven AZD1222 recipients were SARS-CoV-2 seropositive at baseline. The 56-69-year group was small, and its depth increase did not reach significance, likely because of low power. Because no samples from the day 14 peak response were available, repertoires could be characterized only after the peak T cell response. After two AZD1222 doses, spike-specific TCR breadth and depth were significantly higher than at day 0 and than in MenACWY recipients. The vaccine-associated CD4 TCRs covered the entire spike protein, and the dominant responses fell in regions 160-218 and 743-854. Participants were mostly white British and included more females than males, and it was suggested by the authors that clonal diversity may have been underestimated.

The sample's time point label, in plain terms: baseline before first vaccination. The vaccinee samples were drawn from two UK trials, COV001 and COV002, one of which was a single-blind randomized controlled phase 2/3 trial testing AZD1222 (ChAdOx1 nCoV-19) in healthy adults. For TCRbeta chain sequencing, PBMC samples were collected from trial participants at day 0 and at day 28 after the second dose. This clonotype was sampled from an adult in good health. Specimen: peripheral blood, collected on day 0 of AZD1222 vaccination. Recombination linked TRBV19 to TRBJ2-3, with no confidently assigned D gene. The encoded CDR3 is CASSGTSTDTQYF. The nucleotides read TGTGCCAGTAGTGGAACTAGCACAGATACGCAGTATTTT.